This T cell receptor beta chain came from a study of T cells in Graves' hyperthyroidism and ophthalmopathy. Study-wide context: Specimen type is peripheral blood, collected at initial diagnosis prior to any treatment.

Broader study findings: Researchers found most expanded thyroid clonotypes above 0.001 in blood as well.

Thyroid ultrasound, orbital computed tomography, clinical symptoms, and serum thyroxine and TRAb underpinned diagnoses. Amplification yielded TCR beta CDR3 regions, with RNA transcripts as the source. The HTBI set primed first-round TCR CDR3 RT-PCR. TCRdb ran MiXCR on the multiplex PCR reads and lists one entry per CDR3 protein. The sample carries hundreds of thousands of distinct CDR3 sequences, about a sixth recorded once. A few counts support this clonotype. Its specificity is unknown. The sequence derives from a woman in her twenties or thirties with Graves' hyperthyroidism. What was sequenced was blood.

The CDR3 nucleotides read TGTGCCAGCAGCGTAGCGACAGGCACTGAAGCTTTCTTT. Translated: CASSVATGTEAFF. This chain connects TRBV9 to TRBJ1-1, with D possibly TRBD1 on 6 matching bases. Germline V lookup: CDR1 SGDLS, CDR2 YYNGEE. The CDR3 covers 13 residues. Trimming removed 0 bases from V and 4 bases from J, with 7 bases in between.